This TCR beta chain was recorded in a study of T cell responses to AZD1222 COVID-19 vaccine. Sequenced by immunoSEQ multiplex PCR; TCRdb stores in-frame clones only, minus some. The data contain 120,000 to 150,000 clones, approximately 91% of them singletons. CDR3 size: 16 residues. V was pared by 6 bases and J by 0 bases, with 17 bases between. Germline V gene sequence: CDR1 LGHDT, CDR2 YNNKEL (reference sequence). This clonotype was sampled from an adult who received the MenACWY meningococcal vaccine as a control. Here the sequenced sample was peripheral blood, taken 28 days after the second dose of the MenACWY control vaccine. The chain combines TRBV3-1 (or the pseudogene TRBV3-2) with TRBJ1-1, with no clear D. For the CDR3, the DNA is TGTGCCAGCAGACACTTTGGTACGGGGATGAACACTGAAGCTTTCTTT. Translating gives CASRHFGTGMNTEAFF.